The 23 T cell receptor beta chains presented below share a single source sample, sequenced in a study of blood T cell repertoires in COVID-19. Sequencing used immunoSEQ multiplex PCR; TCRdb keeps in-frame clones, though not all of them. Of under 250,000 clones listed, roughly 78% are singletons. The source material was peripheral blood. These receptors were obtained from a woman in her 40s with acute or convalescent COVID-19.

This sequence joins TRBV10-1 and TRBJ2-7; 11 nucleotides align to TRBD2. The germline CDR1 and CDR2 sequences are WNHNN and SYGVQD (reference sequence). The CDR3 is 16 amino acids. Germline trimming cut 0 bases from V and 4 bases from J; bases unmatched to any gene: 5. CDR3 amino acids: CASSESPSGGLYEQYF. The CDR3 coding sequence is TGCGCCAGCAGTGAGTCGCCTAGCGGGGGGTTATACGAGCAGTACTTC.

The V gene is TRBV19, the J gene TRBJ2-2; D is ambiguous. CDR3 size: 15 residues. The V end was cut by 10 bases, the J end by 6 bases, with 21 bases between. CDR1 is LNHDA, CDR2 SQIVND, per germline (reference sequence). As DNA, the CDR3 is TGTGCCACCAACGCAGGCCGGTCGTTCGCCGGGGAGCTGTTTTTT. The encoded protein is CATNAGRSFAGELFF.

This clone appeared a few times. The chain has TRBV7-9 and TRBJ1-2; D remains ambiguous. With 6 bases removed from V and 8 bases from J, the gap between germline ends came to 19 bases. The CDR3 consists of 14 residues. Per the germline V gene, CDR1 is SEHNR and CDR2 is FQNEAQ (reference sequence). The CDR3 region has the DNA TGTGCCAGCAGACGAACCCAGGTATCGGGGGGCTACACCTTC. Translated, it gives CASRRTQVSGGYTF.

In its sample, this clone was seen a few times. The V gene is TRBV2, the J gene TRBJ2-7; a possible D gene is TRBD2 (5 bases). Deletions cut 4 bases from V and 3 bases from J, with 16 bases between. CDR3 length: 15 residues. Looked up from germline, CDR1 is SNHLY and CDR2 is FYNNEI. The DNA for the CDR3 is TGTGCCAGCAGTGGAGGTCGGGGTGGTAGCTACGAGCAGTACTTC. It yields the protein CASSGGRGGSYEQYF.

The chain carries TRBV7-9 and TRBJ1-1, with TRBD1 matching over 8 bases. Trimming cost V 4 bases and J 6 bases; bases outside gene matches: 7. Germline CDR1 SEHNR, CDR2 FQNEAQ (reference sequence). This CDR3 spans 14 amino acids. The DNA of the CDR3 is TGTGCCAGCAGCTACTCCCGGGGACAGGCTGAAGCTTTCTTT. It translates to CASSYSRGQAEAFF.

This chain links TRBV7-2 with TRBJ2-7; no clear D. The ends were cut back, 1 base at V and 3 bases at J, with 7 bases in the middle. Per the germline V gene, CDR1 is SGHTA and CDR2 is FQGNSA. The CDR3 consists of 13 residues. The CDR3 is CASSLVASYEQYF. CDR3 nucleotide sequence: TGTGCCAGCAGCTTAGTTGCTAGCTACGAGCAGTACTTC.

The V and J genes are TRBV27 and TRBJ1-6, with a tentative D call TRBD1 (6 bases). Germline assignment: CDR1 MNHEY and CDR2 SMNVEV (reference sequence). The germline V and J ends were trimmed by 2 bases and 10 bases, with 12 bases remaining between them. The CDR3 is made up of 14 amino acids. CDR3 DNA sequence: TGTGCCAGCAGTTTACCGGGGGGCGGGTCACCCCTCCACTTT. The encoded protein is CASSLPGGGSPLHF.

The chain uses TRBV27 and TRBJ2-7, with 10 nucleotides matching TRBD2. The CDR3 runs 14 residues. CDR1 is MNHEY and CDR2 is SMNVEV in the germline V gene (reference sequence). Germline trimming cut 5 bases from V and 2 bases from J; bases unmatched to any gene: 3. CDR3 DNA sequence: TGTGCCAGCAGTACTCTAGCGGGGGCCTACGAGCAGTACTTC. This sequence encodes CASSTLAGAYEQYF.

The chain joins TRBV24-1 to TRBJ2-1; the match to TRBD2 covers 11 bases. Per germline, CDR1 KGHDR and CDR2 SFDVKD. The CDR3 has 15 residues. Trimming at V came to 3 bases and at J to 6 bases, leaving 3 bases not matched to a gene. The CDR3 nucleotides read TGTGCCACCAGTGATACAGGACTAGCGGGCAATGAGCAGTTCTTC. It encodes CATSDTGLAGNEQFF.

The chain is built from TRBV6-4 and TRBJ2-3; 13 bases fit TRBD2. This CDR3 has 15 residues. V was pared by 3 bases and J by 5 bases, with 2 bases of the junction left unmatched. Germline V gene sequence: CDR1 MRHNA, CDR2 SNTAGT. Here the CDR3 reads CASSELAGGQDTQYF. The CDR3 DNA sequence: TGTGCCAGCAGTGAACTAGCGGGGGGGCAAGATACGCAGTATTTT.

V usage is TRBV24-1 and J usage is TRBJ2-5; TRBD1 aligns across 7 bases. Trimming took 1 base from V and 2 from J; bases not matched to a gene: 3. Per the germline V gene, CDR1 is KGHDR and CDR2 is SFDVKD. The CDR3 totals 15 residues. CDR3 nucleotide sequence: TGTGCCACCAGTGATTTCAACAGGGGTCAAGAGACCCAGTACTTC. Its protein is CATSDFNRGQETQYF.

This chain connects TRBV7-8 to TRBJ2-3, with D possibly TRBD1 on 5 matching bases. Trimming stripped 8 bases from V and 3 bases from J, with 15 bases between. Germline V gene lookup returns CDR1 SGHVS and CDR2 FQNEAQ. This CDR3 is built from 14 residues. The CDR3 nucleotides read TGTGCCAGCGACAGCACATTCGGGACAGATACGCAGTATTTT. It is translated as CASDSTFGTDTQYF.

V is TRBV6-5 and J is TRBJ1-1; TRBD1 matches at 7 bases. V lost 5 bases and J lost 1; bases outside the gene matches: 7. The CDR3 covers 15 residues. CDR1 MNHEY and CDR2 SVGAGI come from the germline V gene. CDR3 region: CASSPTWTGNTEAFF. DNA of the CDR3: TGTGCCAGCAGTCCAACCTGGACAGGGAACACTGAAGCTTTCTTT.

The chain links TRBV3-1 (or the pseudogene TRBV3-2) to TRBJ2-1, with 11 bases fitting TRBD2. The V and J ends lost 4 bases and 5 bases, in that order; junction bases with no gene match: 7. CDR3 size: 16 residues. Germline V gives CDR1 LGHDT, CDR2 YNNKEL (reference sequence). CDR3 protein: CASSPLAGVGDNEQFF. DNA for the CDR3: TGTGCCAGCAGCCCACTAGCGGGAGTGGGGGACAATGAGCAGTTCTTC.

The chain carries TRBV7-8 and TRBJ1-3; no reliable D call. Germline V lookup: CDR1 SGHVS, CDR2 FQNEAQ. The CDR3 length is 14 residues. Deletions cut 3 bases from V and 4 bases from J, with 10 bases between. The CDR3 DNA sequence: TGTGCCAGCAGCTTGCGGGAATCGGGAAACACCATATATTTT. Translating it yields CASSLRESGNTIYF.

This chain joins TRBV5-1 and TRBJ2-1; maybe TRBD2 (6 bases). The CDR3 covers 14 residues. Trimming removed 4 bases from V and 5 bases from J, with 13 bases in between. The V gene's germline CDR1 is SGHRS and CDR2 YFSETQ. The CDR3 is CASSPRDRDNEQFF. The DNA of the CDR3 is TGCGCCAGCAGCCCGCGGGACCGGGACAATGAGCAGTTCTTC. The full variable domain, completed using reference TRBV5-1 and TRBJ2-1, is KAGVTQTPRYLIKTRGQQVTLSCSPISGHRSVSWYQQTPGQGLQFLFEYFSETQRNKGNFPGRFSGRQFSNSRSEMNVSTLELGDSALYLCASSPRDRDNEQFFGPGTRLTVL.

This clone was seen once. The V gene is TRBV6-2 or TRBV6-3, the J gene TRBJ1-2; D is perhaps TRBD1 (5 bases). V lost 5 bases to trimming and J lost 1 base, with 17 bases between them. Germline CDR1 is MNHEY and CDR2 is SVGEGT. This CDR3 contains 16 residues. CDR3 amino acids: CASSLAARQINYGYTF. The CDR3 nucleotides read TGTGCCAGCAGTCTAGCGGCCCGACAGATTAACTATGGCTACACCTTC.

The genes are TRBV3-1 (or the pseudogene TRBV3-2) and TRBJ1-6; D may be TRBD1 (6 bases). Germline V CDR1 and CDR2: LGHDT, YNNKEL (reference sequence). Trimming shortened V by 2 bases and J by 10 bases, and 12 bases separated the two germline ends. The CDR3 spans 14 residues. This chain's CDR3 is CASSQTGWSSPLHF. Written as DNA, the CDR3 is TGTGCCAGCAGCCAAACAGGGTGGTCATCACCCCTCCACTTT.

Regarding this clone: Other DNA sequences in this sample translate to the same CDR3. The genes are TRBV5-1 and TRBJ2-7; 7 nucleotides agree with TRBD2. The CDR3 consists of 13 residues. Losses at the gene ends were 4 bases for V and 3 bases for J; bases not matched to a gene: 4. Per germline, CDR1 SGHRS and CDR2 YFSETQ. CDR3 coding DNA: TGCGCCAGCAGCCTAGGACTAGACTACGAGCAGTACTTC. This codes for CASSLGLDYEQYF.

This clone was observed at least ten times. The CDR3 DNA sequence: TGTGCCAGCAGCGTAGGGAGGGAACGGTCACCCCTCCACTTT. Its translation: CASSVGRERSPLHF. The chain joins TRBV9 to TRBJ1-6; no definite D call. With 0 bases removed from V and 10 bases from J, the gap between germline ends came to 11 bases. CDR1 and CDR2 (germline): SGDLS, YYNGEE. This CDR3 is built from 14 residues.

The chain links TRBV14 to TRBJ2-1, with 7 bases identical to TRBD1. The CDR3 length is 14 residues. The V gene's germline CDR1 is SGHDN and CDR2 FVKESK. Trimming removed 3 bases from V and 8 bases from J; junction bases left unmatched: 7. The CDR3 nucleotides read TGTGCCAGCAGCCATACAAAACAGGGGCATGAGCAGTTCTTC. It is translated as CASSHTKQGHEQFF.

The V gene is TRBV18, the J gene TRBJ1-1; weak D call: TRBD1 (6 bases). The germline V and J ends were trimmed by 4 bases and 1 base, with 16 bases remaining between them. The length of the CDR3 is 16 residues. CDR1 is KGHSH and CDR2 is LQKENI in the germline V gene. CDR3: CASSLDSQGRNTEAFF. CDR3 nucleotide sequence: TGTGCCAGCTCACTCGATTCACAGGGACGGAACACTGAAGCTTTCTTT.

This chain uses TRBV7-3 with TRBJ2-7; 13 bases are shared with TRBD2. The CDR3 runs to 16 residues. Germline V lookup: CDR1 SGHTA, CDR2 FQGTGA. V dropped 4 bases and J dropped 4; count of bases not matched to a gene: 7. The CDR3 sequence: CASSSGGTSGAYEQYF. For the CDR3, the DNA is TGTGCCAGCAGCTCTGGGGGGACTAGCGGGGCATACGAGCAGTACTTC.